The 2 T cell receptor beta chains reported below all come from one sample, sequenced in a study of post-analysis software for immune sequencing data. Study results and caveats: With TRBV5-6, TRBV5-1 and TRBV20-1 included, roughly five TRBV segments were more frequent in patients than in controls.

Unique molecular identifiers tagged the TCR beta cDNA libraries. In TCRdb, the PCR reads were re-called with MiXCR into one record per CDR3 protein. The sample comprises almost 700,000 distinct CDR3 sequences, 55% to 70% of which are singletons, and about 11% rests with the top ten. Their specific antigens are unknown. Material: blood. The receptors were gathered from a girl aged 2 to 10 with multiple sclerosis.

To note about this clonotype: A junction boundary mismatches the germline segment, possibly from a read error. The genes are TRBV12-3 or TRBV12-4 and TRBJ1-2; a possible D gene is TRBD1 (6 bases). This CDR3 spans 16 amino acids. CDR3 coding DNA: TGTGCCAGCAGTTTTTTTTCCCCGACAGGAAACTACGGCTACACCTTC. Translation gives CASSFFSPTGNYGYTF.

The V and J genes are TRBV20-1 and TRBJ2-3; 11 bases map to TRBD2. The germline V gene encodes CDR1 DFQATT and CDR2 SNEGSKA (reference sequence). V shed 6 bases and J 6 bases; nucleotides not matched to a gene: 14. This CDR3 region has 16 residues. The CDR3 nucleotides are TGCAGTGCCGCCCTACTAGCGGGAGTAGGAGTGGATACGCAGTATTTT. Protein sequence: CSAALLAGVGVDTQYF.